This TCR beta chain comes out of a study of human thymus T cells. Study-wide findings and caveats: Thymic and blood repertoires showed apparently biased V and J gene usage.

Turning to this clone: Its antigen remains unidentified.

It was healthy Finnish infants having corrective surgery for congenital heart defects who were the donors. During surgery, about 0.45-1 mL peripheral blood was drawn from four of eight donors. No fixed cell number was used; all available blood leukocytes supplied DNA. Here immunoSEQ multiplex PCR was the method, and the copy in TCRdb shows in-frame clones only, minus some. The sample lists under 70,000 clones; 94% were seen once. The germline V gene has CDR1 SGHAT and CDR2 FQNNGV. With V trimmed by 2 bases and J by 5 bases, 0 bases remained unmatched. The CDR3 runs 13 residues. The gene calls are TRBV11-2 and TRBJ1-5; 7 nucleotides agree with TRBD1. This sequence was found in a boy in the first two years of life with a congenital heart defect but otherwise immunologically healthy. Input material: blood. Here the CDR3 reads CASSLTGDQPQHF. DNA of the CDR3: TGTGCCAGCAGCTTAACAGGGGATCAGCCCCAGCATTTT. Complete variable domain (other parts from reference TRBV11-2 and TRBJ1-5): EAGVAQSPRYKIIEKRQSVAFWCNPISGHATLYWYQQILGQGPKLLIQFQNNGVVDDSQLPKDRFSAERLKGVDSTLKIQPAKLEDSAVYLCASSLTGDQPQHFGDGTRLSIL.